This T cell receptor (beta chain) was sequenced in a study of T cells after yellow fever vaccination. TCRdb re-called the 5' RACE reads through MiXCR, storing one row per CDR3 protein. The repertoire holds 400,000 to 650,000 distinct CDR3 sequences, with roughly 22% as singletons. V lost 1 base, J lost 4 bases, and 10 bases lay in between. The germline V gene has CDR1 SGHDN and CDR2 FVKESK. The CDR3 covers 14 residues. The genes are TRBV14 and TRBJ1-2, with unresolved D. This receptor was obtained from a man aged 18 to 35 who received the YFV17D yellow fever vaccine. This material consisted of PBMCs, taken approximately 20 days after the first yellow fever vaccination. As DNA, the CDR3 is TGTGCCAGCAGCCAAGGGATAGGAGTCTATGGCTACACCTTC. This translates into CASSQGIGVYGYTF.